The 21 T cell receptor beta chains listed next were all sequenced from one sample in a study of T cells in Graves' hyperthyroidism and ophthalmopathy. There were TCR beta CDR3 regions amplified from RNA transcripts. Using the HTBI primer set, a first-round RT-PCR was run on the TCR CDR3. MiXCR was run by TCRdb on the multiplex PCR reads, yielding one entry per CDR3 protein. Of fewer than 650,000 distinct CDR3 sequences in the sample, approximately 13% are singletons; the top ten hold roughly 6.2%. What was sequenced was blood. The receptors were sampled from a woman in her twenties or thirties with Graves' hyperthyroidism that later progressed to Graves' ophthalmopathy.

This clonotype was picked up many times. The rearrangement links TRBV28 to TRBJ2-1; the D gene could be TRBD1 or TRBD2 (5 bases each). The CDR3 consists of 12 residues. Trimming took 2 bases from V and 10 from J, leaving 9 bases between them. CDR1 and CDR2 from the germline V gene are MDHEN and SYDVKM. The CDR3 DNA reads as TGTGCCAGCAGTTTAACCAGGGAGGAGCAGTTCTTC. Protein sequence: CASSLTREEQFF.

This clonotype came up many times. The rearrangement uses TRBV6-5 and TRBJ2-7, with 7 positions matching TRBD1. The V and J ends lost 2 bases and 2 bases, in that order; junction bases with no gene match: 9. CDR1 MNHEY and CDR2 SVGAGI come from the germline V gene. This CDR3 comprises 16 residues. CDR3 DNA: TGTGCCAGCAGTTACAATTCCGGGACAGCAGCCTACGAGCAGTACTTC. It codes for CASSYNSGTAAYEQYF.

The table lists this clonotype with many counts. The chain uses TRBV3-1 and TRBJ1-6; D perhaps matches TRBD1 (6 bases). The V gene lost 2 bases and the J gene lost 10 bases, with 15 bases spanning the gap. The CDR3 loop spans 15 amino acids. CDR1 and CDR2 from the germline V gene are LGHDT and YNNKEL (reference sequence). The chain's CDR3 is CASSQLSGQSSPLHF. The CDR3 region has the DNA TGTGCCAGCAGCCAACTCTCCGGACAGTCCTCACCCCTCCACTTT.

This clonotype was observed at least ten times. The chain couples TRBV2 to TRBJ1-3; D uncertain. With 2 bases removed from V and 4 bases from J, the gap between germline ends came to 12 bases. Germline V gene lookup returns CDR1 SNHLY and CDR2 FYNNEI. This CDR3 region has 15 residues. The CDR3 DNA follows: TGTGCCAGCAGTGAACTGCTGGCGGGAGGAAACACCATATATTTT. It codes for CASSELLAGGNTIYF.

At least ten counts were recorded for this clonotype. The V call is TRBV20-1, the J call TRBJ1-2, with D hard to call. The length of the CDR3 is 14 residues. Germline V gene lookup returns CDR1 DFQATT and CDR2 SNEGSKA (reference sequence). V lost 2 bases and J lost 7, with 17 bases in between. CDR3 in amino acids: CSARSRGPTGGYTF. The CDR3 DNA is TGCAGTGCTAGATCCCGTGGGCCAACGGGTGGCTACACCTTC.

This clonotype was picked up many times. The V call is TRBV4-1, the J call TRBJ2-5, with 15 bases identical to TRBD2. Germline V gives CDR1 MGHRA, CDR2 YSYEKL. This CDR3 comprises 18 residues. Trimming cost V 0 bases and J 2 bases; bases outside gene matches: 4. The CDR3: CASSQDMGLAGGQETQYF. CDR3 coding DNA: TGCGCCAGCAGCCAAGATATGGGACTAGCGGGAGGTCAAGAGACCCAGTACTTC.

This clonotype occurred many times. V usage is TRBV12-3 or TRBV12-4 and J usage is TRBJ2-2, with D perhaps given as TRBD1 or TRBD2 (7 bases each). V was pared by 1 base and J by 2 bases, with 11 bases between. The CDR3 contains 16 residues. Here the CDR3 reads CASSLGEGANTGELFF. CDR3 sequence (DNA): TGTGCCAGCAGTTTAGGGGAGGGGGCCAACACCGGGGAGCTGTTTTTT.

This clonotype was observed at least ten times. CDR3 in amino acids: CASSLDKIRPGETTEAFF. The CDR3 nucleotides are TGTGCCAGCAGCTTAGATAAAATCAGGCCAGGGGAGACTACTGAAGCTTTCTTT. The chain carries TRBV11-3 and TRBJ1-1; D is perhaps TRBD1 (6 bases). This CDR3 is built from 18 residues. V was shortened by 0 bases and J by 5 bases, with 22 bases between the two germline ends. Germline V lookup: CDR1 SGHNT, CDR2 YENEEA.

This clonotype was seen repeatedly, ten times or more. V and J are TRBV3-1 and TRBJ1-5; unclear D gene. The ends were cut back, 4 bases at V and 4 bases at J, with 5 bases in the middle. The CDR3 is 12 amino acids. Germline values: CDR1 LGHDT, CDR2 YNNKEL (reference sequence). The CDR3 DNA is TGTGCCAGCAGCCTTAAGAATCAGCCCCAGCATTTT. It translates to CASSLKNQPQHF.

This clonotype was counted between two and nine times. The V call is TRBV29-1, the J call TRBJ2-7; tentatively, D is TRBD2 (6 bases). The V gene lost 5 bases and the J gene lost 1 base, with 15 bases spanning the gap. Germline CDR1 reads SQVTM; CDR2 reads ANQGSEA. This CDR3 contains 14 residues. The CDR3 DNA follows: TGCAGCGTTATTAAGGGACTCCAATCCTACGAGCAGTACTTC. Its translation: CSVIKGLQSYEQYF.

This clonotype was observed at least ten times. CDR3 sequence reads: CATSDLEEEGYTF. CDR3 DNA: TGTGCCACCAGTGATTTGGAGGAGGAGGGCTACACCTTC. The V call is TRBV24-1, the J call TRBJ1-2; D unclear. Germline V gene data show CDR1 as KGHDR and CDR2 as SFDVKD. V gave up 0 bases and J gave up 8 bases, with 9 bases separating them. The CDR3 extends over 13 amino acids.

This clonotype was seen a handful of times. The rearrangement links TRBV14 to TRBJ1-6; 8 bases match TRBD1. This CDR3 contains 15 residues. V trimming: 3 bases; J trimming: 7 bases; junction bases outside the gene matches: 5. Germline values: CDR1 SGHDN, CDR2 FVKESK. CDR3: CASSHLGQGNSPLHF. The DNA for the CDR3 is TGTGCCAGCAGCCATCTAGGACAGGGAAATTCACCCCTCCACTTT. Complete variable domain (other parts from reference TRBV14 and TRBJ1-6): EAGVTQFPSHSVIEKGQTVTLRCDPISGHDNLYWYRRVMGKEIKFLLHFVKESKQDESGMPNNRFLAERTGGTYSTLKVQPAELEDSGVYFCASSHLGQGNSPLHFGNGTRLTVT.

At least ten counts were recorded for this clonotype. The rearrangement uses TRBV3-1 and TRBJ2-1; D not resolved. The V gene's germline CDR1 is LGHDT and CDR2 YNNKEL (reference sequence). The CDR3 loop spans 11 amino acids. Trimming stripped 3 bases from V and 8 bases from J, with 5 bases between. The CDR3 DNA reads TGTGCCAGCAGCCAGAGCCATGAGCAGTTCTTC. Protein product: CASSQSHEQFF.

This clonotype was recorded at least ten times. The gene calls are TRBV20-1 and TRBJ2-1; 7 positions agree with TRBD2. Germline V gene lookup returns CDR1 DFQATT and CDR2 SNEGSKA (reference sequence). The junction had 9 bases not matched to a gene; V was cut back by 3 bases and J by 10 bases. The CDR3 consists of 13 residues. The CDR3 bases are TGCAGTGCTAGCACAGTTTGGGGGGGGGAGCAGTTCTTC. Amino acid sequence: CSASTVWGGEQFF.

This clonotype was recorded many times. The rearrangement uses TRBV20-1 and TRBJ2-1, with TRBD1 matching over 11 bases. Trimming cost V 4 bases and J 5 bases; bases outside gene matches: 7. This CDR3 is 15 amino acids long. Germline V gene lookup returns CDR1 DFQATT and CDR2 SNEGSKA (reference sequence). The CDR3 is CSAMSGTGGDNEQFF. The CDR3 DNA reads as TGCAGTGCTATGTCCGGGACAGGGGGGGACAATGAGCAGTTCTTC.

This clonotype occurred many times. The chain is built from TRBV5-1 and TRBJ1-4; D is unclear. V was cut by 4 bases and J by 7 bases, with 23 bases left in between. Germline CDR1 SGHRS, CDR2 YFSETQ. CDR3 length: 17 amino acids. CDR3 in amino acids: CASSPRGGVNGIEKLFF. CDR3 sequence (DNA): TGCGCCAGCAGCCCCCGGGGTGGAGTCAACGGCATTGAAAAACTGTTTTTT.

This clonotype was seen ten or more times. This sequence joins TRBV10-3 and TRBJ2-1; 11 bases are a match to TRBD1. Germline CDR1 ENHRY, CDR2 SYGVKD. The V and J ends lost 6 bases and 4 bases, in that order; junction bases with no gene match: 8. This CDR3 is 16 amino acids long. The DNA of the CDR3 is TGTGCCATCAGCGACCCGGGACAGGGGGGTTACAATGAGCAGTTCTTC. Translation: CAISDPGQGGYNEQFF.

This clonotype was found many times. This chain uses TRBV10-3 with TRBJ1-1; the D is unclear. Germline values: CDR1 ENHRY, CDR2 SYGVKD. V gave up 8 bases and J gave up 3 bases, with 10 bases separating them. CDR3 length: 12 amino acids. Written as DNA, the CDR3 is TGTGCCATCCGGGTTGGGGACACTGAAGCTTTCTTT. This sequence encodes CAIRVGDTEAFF.

This clonotype was found many times. V is TRBV5-1 and J is TRBJ2-1; D call uncertain. The V end was cut by 1 base, the J end by 5 bases, with 7 bases between. The CDR3 extends over 13 amino acids. Germline CDR1 is SGHRS and CDR2 is YFSETQ. In DNA, the CDR3 is TGCGCCAGCAGCTTGACCCCTAACAATGAGCAGTTCTTC. Translating it yields CASSLTPNNEQFF. The full variable domain, rest sourced from reference TRBV5-1 and TRBJ2-1, is KAGVTQTPRYLIKTRGQQVTLSCSPISGHRSVSWYQQTPGQGLQFLFEYFSETQRNKGNFPGRFSGRQFSNSRSEMNVSTLELGDSALYLCASSLTPNNEQFFGPGTRLTVL.

This clonotype was found many times. The chain links TRBV11-3 to TRBJ2-1, with D perhaps matching TRBD2 (6 bases). The germline V gene has CDR1 SGHNT and CDR2 YENEEA. The germline V and J ends were trimmed by 2 bases and 8 bases, with 19 bases remaining between them. CDR3 length: 16 residues. The CDR3: CASSLQLGGSLDEQFF. The CDR3 DNA sequence: TGTGCCAGCAGCTTACAGCTTGGAGGGAGTTTGGATGAGCAGTTCTTC. Combining the CDR3 with reference TRBV11-3 and TRBJ2-1 gives the whole variable domain EAGVVQSPRYKIIEKKQPVAFWCNPISGHNTLYWYLQNLGQGPELLIRYENEEAVDDSQLPKDRFSAERLKGVDSTLKIQPAELGDSAVYLCASSLQLGGSLDEQFFGPGTRLTVL.

The chain carries TRBV2 and TRBJ2-3; the D gene could be TRBD1 or TRBD2 (5 bases each). Germline CDR1 and CDR2: SNHLY and FYNNEI. The CDR3 length is 14 residues. The ends were cut back, 7 bases at V and 4 bases at J, with 15 bases in the middle. The CDR3 spells CASTPRRGPDTQYF. DNA of the CDR3: TGTGCCAGCACCCCGCGAAGGGGACCAGATACGCAGTATTTT.